Listed here are 24 T cell receptor beta chains from one sample, sequenced in a study of blood T cell repertoires in COVID-19. Using immunoSEQ multiplex PCR, the repertoire was profiled, and TCRdb retains in-frame clones only, with some absent. The repertoire consists of some 75,000 clones, with approximately 90% occurring once and the leading ten covering roughly 2.7%. Sequenced input: peripheral blood. These TCRs come from a man between 65 and 80 years old with active or convalescent COVID-19.

The chain uses TRBV7-9 and TRBJ2-2, with D tentatively TRBD1 (5 bases). Trimming took 5 bases from V and 7 from J, leaving 17 bases between them. The germline V gene encodes CDR1 SEHNR and CDR2 FQNEAQ (reference sequence). This CDR3 spans 15 amino acids. The CDR3 bases are TGTGCCAGCAGCCCACCTAACGGACATGGCGGGGAGCTGTTTTTT. Protein: CASSPPNGHGGELFF.

The V gene is TRBV9, the J gene TRBJ1-2, with TRBD1 as a possible D gene (6 bases). Germline CDR1 is SGDLS and CDR2 is YYNGEE. V lost 4 bases and J 4 bases, leaving 11 bases between the germline ends. The CDR3 extends over 13 amino acids. The CDR3 DNA sequence: TGTGCCAGCAGCACGGACAGTTTCTATGGCTACACCTTC. Residues: CASSTDSFYGYTF.

The V gene is TRBV2, the J gene TRBJ2-7, with 7 bases matching TRBD2. J was trimmed by 2 bases and V by 0 bases; bases with no gene match: 4. This CDR3 comprises 15 residues. CDR1 and CDR2 from the germline V gene are SNHLY and FYNNEI. The CDR3 sequence is CASSEAKGLPYEQYF. Written as DNA, the CDR3 is TGTGCCAGCAGTGAAGCTAAGGGACTACCCTACGAGCAGTACTTC. Full variable domain (outside the CDR3, taken from reference TRBV2 and TRBJ2-7): EPEVTQTPSHQVTQMGQEVILRCVPISNHLYFYWYRQILGQKVEFLVSFYNNEISEKSEIFDDQFSVERPDGSNFTLKIRSTKLEDSAMYFCASSEAKGLPYEQYFGPGTRLTVT.

This clone occurred once. The chain combines TRBV19 with TRBJ1-5, with D possibly being TRBD1 (6 bases). The CDR3 is made up of 14 amino acids. Germline assignment: CDR1 LNHDA and CDR2 SQIVND (reference sequence). V was cut by 5 bases and J by 1 base, with 9 bases left in between. The CDR3 is CASSPTGSNQPQHF. The DNA of the CDR3 is TGTGCCAGTAGTCCTACAGGGAGCAATCAGCCCCAGCATTTT.

V and J are TRBV21-1 and TRBJ2-7; the table's D call, TRBD1, has no DNA check behind it. TRBV21-1 is noted as a pseudogene. The CDR3 extends over 17 amino acids. The CDR3 region is CASSKRQGETSSYEQYF. The CDR3, as DNA: TGTGCCAGCAGCAAAAGACAGGGGGAGACAAGCTCCTACGAGCAGTACTTC.

The chain is built from TRBV6-5 and TRBJ2-1; 7 bases match TRBD1. V gave up 0 bases and J gave up 7 bases; unmatched junction bases: 3. Germline lookup yields CDR1 MNHEY and CDR2 SVGAGI. The CDR3 covers 14 residues. CDR3 amino acids: CASSYSRDRNEQFF. The CDR3 region has the DNA TGTGCCAGCAGTTACTCCAGGGACAGAAATGAGCAGTTCTTC.

The chain combines TRBV7-2 with TRBJ2-7; 7 bases match TRBD2. Germline CDR1 SGHTA, CDR2 FQGNSA. The CDR3 has 15 residues. The ends lost 2 bases at V and 2 bases at J; junction bases unmatched: 6. CDR3: CASSLSPRGAYEQYF. CDR3 DNA sequence: TGTGCCAGCAGCTTATCACCCCGGGGGGCCTACGAGCAGTACTTC.

This clone is a singleton in its sample. The chain is built from TRBV7-2 and TRBJ1-4; D is uncertain. The CDR3 has 14 residues. V lost 5 bases and J lost 7, with 14 bases in between. Germline CDR1 and CDR2: SGHTA and FQGNSA. For the CDR3, the DNA is TGTGCCAGCAGCGCGGGGTTAGCGGGTGAAAAACTGTTTTTT. Amino acid sequence: CASSAGLAGEKLFF.

This chain joins TRBV7-2 and TRBJ1-1, with D uncertain. Germline values: CDR1 SGHTA, CDR2 FQGNSA. The CDR3 runs 13 residues. Trimming stripped 1 base from V and 4 bases from J, with 7 bases between. The CDR3 sequence is CASSLGEGTEAFF. For the CDR3, the DNA is TGTGCCAGCAGCTTAGGTGAGGGCACTGAAGCTTTCTTT.

V is TRBV5-1 and J is TRBJ2-5; D is perhaps TRBD2 (5 bases). The germline V gene has CDR1 SGHRS and CDR2 YFSETQ. Trimming stripped 4 bases from V and 2 bases from J, with 12 bases between. The CDR3 length is 14 residues. This CDR3 is CASSLWTAQETQYF. The DNA of the CDR3 is TGCGCCAGCAGCCTCTGGACTGCTCAAGAGACCCAGTACTTC.

The genes are TRBV30 and TRBJ2-7, with D uncertain. V was pared by 2 bases and J by 7 bases, with 15 bases between. Germline CDR1 GTSNPN, CDR2 SVGIG (reference sequence). This CDR3 region has 13 residues. The CDR3 DNA follows: TGTGCCTGGAGTCAAACCCCGGGTTTGGAGCAGTACTTC. Encoded protein: CAWSQTPGLEQYF.

This chain joins TRBV10-3 and TRBJ2-7; the match to TRBD2 covers 8 bases. The CDR3 length is 13 residues. Unmatched junction bases numbered 3, after V lost 5 bases and J lost 3 bases. CDR1 is ENHRY, CDR2 SYGVKD, per germline. In DNA form, the CDR3 reads TGTGCCATCAGTCCCGGGACTAGCTACGAGCAGTACTTC. Amino acids: CAISPGTSYEQYF.

The rearrangement joins TRBV18 to TRBJ2-1; 7 bases align to TRBD1. Germline V gives CDR1 KGHSH, CDR2 LQKENI. The CDR3 loop spans 14 amino acids. The V segment lost 5 bases and the J segment 5 bases; nucleotides outside the gene matches: 6. CDR3 protein: CASSGRGPDNEQFF. In DNA form, the CDR3 reads TGTGCCAGCTCAGGAAGGGGGCCCGACAATGAGCAGTTCTTC.

The chain carries TRBV7-2 and TRBJ2-1, with 14 bases identical to TRBD2. The V gene's germline CDR1 is SGHTA and CDR2 FQGNSA. The CDR3 spans 18 residues. V lost 5 bases, J lost 12 bases, and 18 bases stayed unmatched. The chain's CDR3 is CASSPRGAPGLAGAGQFF. CDR3 coding DNA: TGTGCCAGCAGCCCAAGAGGGGCACCGGGACTAGCGGGAGCAGGGCAGTTCTTC.

This clone was observed a single time. The rearrangement uses TRBV10-1 and TRBJ1-3, with 9 bases matching TRBD1. Germline V gene sequence: CDR1 WNHNN, CDR2 SYGVQD (reference sequence). The CDR3 spans 14 residues. V shed 10 bases and J 4 bases; nucleotides not matched to a gene: 8. The CDR3 protein is CATIRDRDGNTIYF. The DNA of the CDR3 is TGCGCCACGATTAGGGACAGGGACGGAAACACCATATATTTT.

The CDR3 region is CASSHTSVSEQFF. The CDR3 region has the DNA TGTGCCAGCAGCCATACTAGCGTCAGTGAGCAGTTCTTC. This rearrangement joins TRBV6-5 to TRBJ2-1, with 7 bases fitting TRBD2. V shed 6 bases, J shed 9 bases, and the junction held 8 bases outside the gene matches. CDR3 length: 13 amino acids. Germline values: CDR1 MNHEY, CDR2 SVGAGI.

The chain carries TRBV7-9 and TRBJ2-7; TRBD1 agrees at 8 bases. Per germline, CDR1 SEHNR and CDR2 FQNEAQ (reference sequence). The CDR3 is 16 residues long. V lost 0 bases and J lost 6; bases outside the gene matches: 10. Written as DNA, the CDR3 is TGTGCCAGCAGCTTAGCTCCCGGACAGGGCCCTGTCGAGCAGTACTTC. This codes for CASSLAPGQGPVEQYF.

This clone has a single count. V is TRBV5-1 and J is TRBJ2-1; D is perhaps TRBD2 (5 bases). V lost 0 bases to trimming and J lost 3 bases, with 10 bases between them. Germline CDR1 is SGHRS and CDR2 is YFSETQ. This CDR3 has 15 amino acids. CDR3 coding DNA: TGCGCCAGCAGCTTGGACGGGAAGGACTACAATGAGCAGTTCTTC. Protein: CASSLDGKDYNEQFF.

This chain connects TRBV7-9 to TRBJ1-3; D is unresolved. Germline CDR1 is SEHNR and CDR2 is FQNEAQ (reference sequence). V was pared by 0 bases and J by 4 bases, with 4 bases between. The CDR3 totals 13 residues. The DNA of the CDR3 is TGTGCCAGCAGCTTAGCTGGCGGAAACACCATATATTTT. Translated, it gives CASSLAGGNTIYF. The variable domain in full, completed from reference TRBV7-9 and TRBJ1-3, reads DTGVSQNPRHKITKRGQNVTFRCDPISEHNRLYWYRQTLGQGPEFLTYFQNEAQLEKSRLLSDRFSAERPKGSFSTLEIQRTEQGDSAMYLCASSLAGGNTIYFGEGSWLTVV.

The chain has TRBV7-6 and TRBJ1-1, with 10 bases aligning to TRBD1. J was trimmed by 5 bases and V by 5 bases; bases with no gene match: 5. There are 14 residues in the CDR3. Germline-derived CDR1 and CDR2 are SGHVS and FNYEAQ. CDR3 coding DNA: TGTGCCAGCAGCAAAGACAGGGGGCTGACTGAAGCTTTCTTT. This encodes CASSKDRGLTEAFF.

The chain combines TRBV6-5 with TRBJ1-3; perhaps TRBD1 as D (5 bases). V was clipped by 6 bases and J by 4 bases, with 7 bases between them. CDR1 is MNHEY, CDR2 SVGAGI, per germline. The CDR3 sequence is 12 residues long. The CDR3 loop is CASSKGGNTIYF. Here the CDR3 DNA reads TGTGCCAGCAGCAAGGGGGGAAACACCATATATTTT.

The V call is TRBV29-1, the J call TRBJ1-1; no definite D call. V shed 7 bases and J shed 1 base, with 7 bases lying between them. The CDR3 extends over 11 amino acids. From germline, CDR1 is SQVTM and CDR2 ANQGSEA. CDR3 sequence reads: CSATGNTEAFF. Written as DNA, the CDR3 is TGCAGCGCGACCGGGAACACTGAAGCTTTCTTT.

This clone was counted a single time. The V gene is TRBV4-1, the J gene TRBJ1-3; no firm D call. Trimming took 1 base from V and 6 from J, leaving 7 bases between them. Germline CDR1 is MGHRA and CDR2 is YSYEKL. The CDR3 consists of 13 residues. CDR3 in DNA: TGCGCCAGCAGCCAAGCAGGAATAAACACCATATATTTT. Amino acids: CASSQAGINTIYF.

The chain joins TRBV6-5 to TRBJ2-5, with 9 nucleotides matching TRBD2. The junction had 5 bases not matched to a gene; V was cut back by 5 bases and J by 4 bases. The CDR3 consists of 14 residues. Germline CDR1 MNHEY, CDR2 SVGAGI. CDR3 loop: CASSPGLARETQYF. CDR3 DNA sequence: TGTGCCAGCAGTCCCGGACTAGCGCGAGAGACCCAGTACTTC.